These T cell receptor beta chains were read from a single sample in a study of blood T cell repertoires in COVID-19. TCRdb's table, derived via immunoSEQ multiplex PCR, lists solely in-frame clones and lacks some. The sample includes about 390,000 clones, more than 70% of them seen just once. The sequencing input was peripheral blood. The receptor set was obtained from an older woman with COVID-19, enrolled during active disease. The CDR3 runs from the conserved cysteine through the conserved F or W. A D gene is named only where the DNA matches it firmly. Part of the rows lack a size; the others show once, few, many or a class for expanded clones.

J	size	D	V	DNA	CDR3
TRBJ1-2	.	.	TRBV5-8	TGTGCCAGCAGCTTGGAGCCGGGAGTCTATGGCTACACCTTC	CASSLEPGVYGYTF
TRBJ2-5	.	TRBD2	TRBV25-1	TGTGCCAGCAGTGTAGGGACTAGCGCTGAGACCCAGTACTTC	CASSVGTSAETQYF
TRBJ2-5	.	TRBD2	TRBV9	TGTGCCAGCAGCCCCCCTAGCGGAGAGACCCAGTACTTC	CASSPPSGETQYF
TRBJ1-2	.	.	TRBV19	TGTGCCAGTAGTGACACTTTCTATGGCTACACCTTC	CASSDTFYGYTF
TRBJ1-2	.	.	TRBV7-8	TGTGCCAGCAGCAAGGGGGTTAACTATGGCTACACCTTC	CASSKGVNYGYTF
TRBJ1-6	.	TRBD1	TRBV7-9	TGTGCCAGCAGCCCGTTCGGACAGGGGACGAATTCACCCCTCCACTTT	CASSPFGQGTNSPLHF
TRBJ2-1	.	.	TRBV15	TGTGCCACCAGCAGACAGGGATCCTACAATGAGCAGTTCTTC	CATSRQGSYNEQFF
TRBJ2-7	.	TRBD1	TRBV3-1/TRBV3-2	TGTGCCAGCAGCCGATCGTCCGGGACAGGAGGCTACGAGCAGTACTTC	CASSRSSGTGGYEQYF
TRBJ2-1	.	.	TRBV28	TGTGCCAGTCTCCCTCCGGGACTCCTATACAATGAGCAGTTCTTC	CASLPPGLLYNEQFF
TRBJ2-2	.	.	TRBV18	TGTGCCAGCTCACTCGAGACCGGGGCCGGGGAGCTGTTTTTT	CASSLETGAGELFF
TRBJ2-1	.	TRBD1	TRBV5-6	TGTGCCAGCAGCTTGGAAGGCAGGGGGCAAATTGAGCAGTTCTTC	CASSLEGRGQIEQFF
TRBJ1-6	.	.	TRBV6-5	TGTGCCAGCAGTTACTCTCCGGGATCCCCGTCCCTCCACTTT	CASSYSPGSPSLHF
TRBJ2-7	.	TRBD1	TRBV10-3	TGTGCCATCGGGGGGACAGGGAACGAGCAGTACTTC	CAIGGTGNEQYF
TRBJ1-2	once	.	TRBV7-9	TGTGCCAGCAGCTTTGGGGGGGACTATGGCTACACCTTC	CASSFGGDYGYTF
TRBJ1-1	.	TRBD1	TRBV5-4	TGTGCCAGCAGCTTAACAGGGGGCGTAAGGGCTTTCTTT	CASSLTGGVRAFF
TRBJ2-1	.	.	TRBV6-5	TGTGCCAGCAGTTCGGAGTCAGGGCGCAATGAGCAGTTCTTC	CASSSESGRNEQFF
TRBJ2-1	once	TRBD2	TRBV7-2	TGTGCCAGCAGCTTAGAGGTAGCGGGGGGCGGCAATGAGCAGTTCTTC	CASSLEVAGGGNEQFF
TRBJ2-7	.	TRBD1	TRBV24-1	TGTGCCACCAGCGCAGGGGGATCGTCCTACGAGCAGTACTTC	CATSAGGSSYEQYF
TRBJ2-7	.	TRBD1	TRBV3-1/TRBV3-2	TGTGCCAGCTCACAAACCGGGACAGGGTTCCACGAGCAGTACTTC	CASSQTGTGFHEQYF
TRBJ1-2	few	TRBD1	TRBV2	TGTGCCAGCAGTGTGAACAGGGGTAACTATGGCTACACCTTC	CASSVNRGNYGYTF
TRBJ2-7	.	TRBD1	TRBV27	TGTGCCAGCAGTTTAGTTGGGACAGCCTCCTACGAGCAGTACTTC	CASSLVGTASYEQYF
TRBJ1-5	.	.	TRBV29-1	TGCAGCGTTGGCGAAATTAGCAATCAGCCCCAGCATTTT	CSVGEISNQPQHF
TRBJ1-1	.	.	TRBV30	TGTGCCTGGGGTAAGAACAGGGCGGACACTGAAGCTTTCTTT	CAWGKNRADTEAFF
TRBJ1-5	.	.	TRBV5-6	TGTGCCAGCAGCTTGAGGGAGGCCCCTAATCAGCCCCAGCATTTT	CASSLREAPNQPQHF
TRBJ2-2	.	.	TRBV2	TGTGCCAGGTCGACAGCCCTAATGAACACCGGGGAGCTGTTTTTT	CARSTALMNTGELFF
TRBJ1-2	.	TRBD1	TRBV19	TGTGCCAGTAGTACCCCGGACAGGGTCTACTATGGCTACACCTTC	CASSTPDRVYYGYTF
TRBJ1-2	.	TRBD1	TRBV5-1	TGCGCCAGCAGCCCGGGACAGGGATATCATGGCTACACCTTC	CASSPGQGYHGYTF
TRBJ2-7	.	.	TRBV6-2/TRBV6-3	TGTGCCAGCAGTTACGAATCTCCAGTTGCCTACGAGCAGTACTTC	CASSYESPVAYEQYF
TRBJ1-2	.	.	TRBV5-4	TGTGCTTTCAAGACAGCTACACCTAACTATGGCTACACCTTC	CAFKTATPNYGYTF
TRBJ1-6	once	.	TRBV9	TGTGCCAGCAGCGCCCGGGAGGCCTATAATTCACCCCTCCACTTT	CASSAREAYNSPLHF
TRBJ1-4	.	.	TRBV7-8	TGTGCCAGCAGCTTAGCAGGGGGGGGCGAAAAACTGTTTTTT	CASSLAGGGEKLFF
TRBJ1-1	.	.	TRBV2	TGTGCCAGCAGTGGTCAGGGCGCGAGTAGGACTGAAGCTTTCTTT	CASSGQGASRTEAFF
TRBJ1-6	.	.	TRBV27	TGTGCCAGTACCGGGACCGGGGCGGCGGGGGTCACCCTCCACTTT	CASTGTGAAGVTLHF
TRBJ2-1	.	TRBD1	TRBV5-1	TGCGCCAGTTCACGAGAGGGGGCCGTGGGAAATGAGCAGTTCTTC	CASSREGAVGNEQFF
TRBJ2-2	.	TRBD2	TRBV7-3	TGTGCCAGCAGCCCCACTAGCGGGGGGGGCACCGGGGAGCTGTTTTTT	CASSPTSGGGTGELFF
TRBJ2-1	.	TRBD1	TRBV3-1/TRBV3-2	TGTGCCAGCAGCCCAGGGACAGGGCGTCCGAGCCCGGAGCAGTTCTTC	CASSPGTGRPSPEQFF
TRBJ1-2	.	.	TRBV6-2/TRBV6-3	TGTGCCAGCAGCCCAAGTGGGACATCGGGTGGCTACACCTTC	CASSPSGTSGGYTF
TRBJ2-7	.	TRBD1	TRBV28	TGTGCCAGCAGTCCGCCGGGACAGGGAAGGGGGGAGCAGTACTTC	CASSPPGQGRGEQYF
TRBJ1-2	.	TRBD1	TRBV27	TGTGCCAGCAGTTCCCGGACAGGGTCGGGTGGCTACACCTTC	CASSSRTGSGGYTF
TRBJ2-1	few	TRBD1	TRBV27	TGTGCCAGCAGCTCGGACAGGTACAATGAGCAGTTCTTC	CASSSDRYNEQFF
TRBJ1-5	.	.	TRBV5-6	TGTGCCAGCAGCTTGTACTCAGGGAATAGCAATCAGCCCCAGCATTTT	CASSLYSGNSNQPQHF
TRBJ1-1	.	.	TRBV5-6	TGTGCCAGCAGCTCGCGAGCCCTGAACACTGAAGCTTTCTTT	CASSSRALNTEAFF
TRBJ2-7	.	.	TRBV15	TGTGCCACCGGCAGCGGCGGCGGGCAGCCCTACGAGCAGTACTTC	CATGSGGGQPYEQYF
TRBJ2-7	once	.	TRBV7-2	TGTGCCAGCAGCTTAGAGACAGGCCGGACCTACGAGCAGTACTTC	CASSLETGRTYEQYF